This T cell receptor (beta chain) was captured by sequencing in a study of T cells in Graves' hyperthyroidism and ophthalmopathy (dated by TCRdb to the late 2010s). Looking at the study overall: Peripheral blood was collected at initial diagnosis, before any treatment. Prospective prediction of ophthalmopathy was tested in an independent validation cohort of under 20 hyperthyroidism patients and 15 to 17 patients who later progressed to ophthalmopathy. Thyroid tissue and blood T-cell repertoires from about 6 Graves' hyperthyroidism patients were also compared in the study. For training and testing, the 100 or so patients in the discovery cohort were randomly divided in a 7:3 ratio. According to the paper, TCR Vbeta CDR3 sequencing was carried out on 135 peripheral blood samples, which came from under 50 ophthalmopathy, fewer than 80 hyperthyroidism and some 17 progressor patients. After sampling, hyperthyroidism patients received methimazole starting at 30 mg daily, and ophthalmopathy patients received high-dose intravenous methylprednisolone. To identify distinguishing TCR V-J signatures, a discovery cohort of 90 to 100 patients was used, comprising some 43 with Graves' ophthalmopathy and around 57 with stable Graves' hyperthyroidism. General findings and caveats noted by the study authors: Sample size was not statistically predetermined, and blinding of investigators to group allocation was not performed. Most expanded thyroid clonotypes (frequency above 0.001) were also detected in blood, a finding suggesting that blood repertoires may reflect thyroid immune responses. A model built on a 13 V-J signature distinguished ophthalmopathy from stable hyperthyroidism, reaching over 85% sensitivity and 81% to 83% specificity in cross-validation and 80%/75% in testing. During validation, the model predicted progression to ophthalmopathy a median of around 6 months ahead of onset, with more than 60% sensitivity and 72.22% specificity.

The TCR beta CDR3 regions were amplified from RNA transcripts. The first round of RT-PCR for the TCR CDR3 was performed with the HTBI primer set and the Qiagen OneStep RT-PCR kit. The libraries were constructed in a second round of multiplex PCR and then size-selected and purified. Paired-end sequencing of the libraries was performed with 100 bp reads on an Illumina HiSeq2000. Per the original workflow: Raw data were processed with SOAPnuke, discarding reads with adapters, uncalled bases, mean Phred below 15, or no exact constant-primer or identifier match. COPE v1.2.5 was used to merge the high-quality paired reads, and each unique nucleotide sequence was defined as a clonotype. MiTCR v1.1 was used to align clonotypes to the IMGT TRBV, TRBD and TRBJ reference segments. Only V-J combinations with frequency above 0.0001, covering about 99% of repertoires, were analysed. The TCS score was defined as F50 (clonal expansion) divided by E x V (chaos), with BLOSUM62-based TCRdist calculated between CDR3 peptides within each V-J. Welch's t-statistics and random forest reduced approximately 520 V-J features to roughly 13, which were used in a naive Bayes classifier (R e1071). The raw public data were reprocessed by TCRdb itself: fastp quality trimming at Q25, MiXCR clonotype calling, in-frame beta chains only. Each record represents a unique CDR3 protein, reported with the most common genes and DNA among its rows. The V and J calls, along with clone size, are taken from TCRdb and not from the paper's own processing. The sample table contains more than 500,000 distinct CDR3 sequences; only one count was recorded for 14% of them. The ten top clones hold about 15% of the sample.

CDR1 and CDR2, per the germline V gene, are SQVTM and ANQGSEA. V sheds 4 bases and J sheds 3 bases, leaving 7 bases between their ends. Including the terminal cysteine and phenylalanine, the CDR3 comprises 11 residues. Only CDR3 DNA is held: 33 bases, read in frame from base 1. This clonotype was observed a handful of times. No cognate antigen has been identified for it. No much larger clone is present one base from it, and per-base qualities are unavailable. Graves' hyperthyroidism was defined as stable when no progression to ophthalmopathy occurred over 18 months of follow-up. Hyperthyroidism patients were newly diagnosed, with disease duration under 2 months, and aged 18 to 65 years. Patients with uncontrolled infections, other autoimmune diseases, pregnancy or lactation were excluded. Diagnoses were established on the basis of clinical symptoms, serum thyroxine and TRAb, thyroid ultrasound, and orbital computed tomography. Ficoll-Paque density gradient centrifugation was used to isolate PBMCs from 10 ml of fresh peripheral blood. Trizol reagent was used to extract total RNA, and RNA quality was then checked on an Agilent 2100 Bioanalyzer.

The chain is encoded by TRBV29-1 joined to TRBJ2-7; possibly the D gene is TRBD1, per 5 matching bases. This clonotype was sampled from a woman aged 40 to 50 with Graves' hyperthyroidism. The specimen was blood. The CDR3 reads as follows: CSVVTGYEQYF. The bases read TGCAGCGTTGTAACAGGCTACGAGCAGTACTTC.